Listed below are T cell receptor beta chains from one sample, sequenced in a study of T cell responses to AZD1222 COVID-19 vaccine. The data were produced by immunoSEQ multiplex PCR, yet TCRdb's version contains in-frame clones alone and is incomplete. The table lists about 190,000 clones, about 94% of them singletons. The sequenced sample was peripheral blood, obtained on day 0 of AZD1222 vaccination. These receptors were collected from an adult in good health. The CDR3 runs from the conserved cysteine through the conserved F or W. Fields, in order: V gene, D gene, clone size, J gene, CDR3 DNA, CDR3 protein. A D gene is named only where the DNA matches it firmly. Clone size, where shown, is once, few, many, or a class for clones that have expanded.

TRBV27	-	-	TRBJ1-5	TGTGCCAGCGCAGCCCCGGGGGCTTGGCAGCCCCAGCATTTT	CASAAPGAWQPQHF
TRBV29-1	-	-	TRBJ1-1	TGCAGCGTAATGAAAGGGGCCACTGAAGCTTTCTTT	CSVMKGATEAFF
TRBV19	-	-	TRBJ1-5	TGTGCCAGTAGTATACAGGGGCCAGTGCAGCCCCAGCATTTT	CASSIQGPVQPQHF
TRBV10-3	-	-	TRBJ2-1	TGTGCCATCAGTTCCAGCGGAGACTCCTACAATGAGCAGTTCTTC	CAISSSGDSYNEQFF
TRBV7-3	TRBD2	-	TRBJ2-2	TGTGCCAGCAGCGCCCTCCCTAGCGGGAGATACACCGGGGAGCTGTTTTTT	CASSALPSGRYTGELFF
TRBV2	-	-	TRBJ1-6	TGTGCCAGCGAAACACGTCCTCCGTCACCCCTCCACTTT	CASETRPPSPLHF
TRBV5-1	TRBD2	-	TRBJ2-5	TGCGCCAGCAGCTTGGGTAGCGGGAGATACCAAGAGACCCAGTACTTC	CASSLGSGRYQETQYF
TRBV24-1	-	-	TRBJ2-1	TGTGCCACCAGTGATTTACCTGGACAAACCTCCTACAATGAGCAGTTCTTC	CATSDLPGQTSYNEQFF
TRBV28	-	-	TRBJ1-1	TGTGCCAGCAGTCTGGGGACATCCAACCGCCTGAAGAACACTGAAGCTTTCTTT	CASSLGTSNRLKNTEAFF
TRBV4-1	TRBD2	-	TRBJ2-7	TGCGCCAGCAGCTCCCAGCGGGGCCCCTACGAGCAGTACTTC	CASSSQRGPYEQYF
TRBV27	-	once	TRBJ2-7	TGTGCCAGCAGTCCGGGTCCCCCCTACGAGCAGTACTTC	CASSPGPPYEQYF
TRBV19	-	-	TRBJ1-3	TGTGCCAGCACAGGGAGCTCTGGAAACACCATATATTTT	CASTGSSGNTIYF
TRBV7-9	TRBD2	few	TRBJ2-1	TGTGCCAGCAGCTTAGGGGGACTAGCGGGAACTTTGAATGAGCAGTTCTTC	CASSLGGLAGTLNEQFF
TRBV3-1/TRBV3-2	-	-	TRBJ2-7	TGTGCCAGCAGCCCCCGGATAGGGCCCTACGAGCAGTACTTC	CASSPRIGPYEQYF
TRBV19	TRBD2	-	TRBJ2-7	TGTGCCAGTAGTAGAGCGGGAGGGTCCTACGAGCAGTACTTC	CASSRAGGSYEQYF
TRBV6-5	-	-	TRBJ1-4	TGTGCCAGCAGTTACTCGAGCGAATCCCTCATGAAGTTTTTT	CASSYSSESLMKFF
TRBV19	-	-	TRBJ2-1	TGTGCCAGTAGTATTTCGGAGGCTTCCTACAATGAGCAGTTCTTC	CASSISEASYNEQFF
TRBV6-5	TRBD1	-	TRBJ1-3	TGTGCCAGCAGTTCTCTCCGGGACAGGGGCGGAAACACCATATATTTT	CASSSLRDRGGNTIYF
TRBV19	TRBD1	-	TRBJ1-2	TGTGCCAGTAGCGGACAGGCCAGGGGTAACTATGGCTACACCTTC	CASSGQARGNYGYTF
TRBV3-1/TRBV3-2	-	-	TRBJ2-1	TGTGCCAGCAGCCAAGGTGGTTCCGGTCGGAATGAGCAGTTCTTC	CASSQGGSGRNEQFF
TRBV4-1	TRBD2	-	TRBJ2-1	TGCGCCAGCAGCCAAGCGGTGGCCGGGACTAGCTTCGTTTATGAGCAGTTCTTC	CASSQAVAGTSFVYEQFF
TRBV28	TRBD2	-	TRBJ2-7	TGTGCCAGCAGGTATCTAGCGGGAGGGCCCTACGAGCAGTACTTC	CASRYLAGGPYEQYF
TRBV10-3	TRBD1	-	TRBJ1-2	TGTGCCATCAGTGACGACAGGGTCAATGGCTACACCTTC	CAISDDRVNGYTF
TRBV6-4	TRBD1	-	TRBJ2-3	TGTGCCAGCAGTGGCGCTCTTGACAGGGGGTACACAGATACGCAGTATTTT	CASSGALDRGYTDTQYF
TRBV13	-	once	TRBJ2-7	TGTGCCAGCAGGGCGTCGGTCGCCACGACGGAGGAGCAGTACTTC	CASRASVATTEEQYF
TRBV10-3	-	-	TRBJ1-2	TGTGCCATCACCGAGGGCCTGTTGTCAGCTGGCTACACCTTC	CAITEGLLSAGYTF
TRBV29-1	-	-	TRBJ1-4	TGCAGCGTTCTAGGTGACAGCGCCCTCGCAACTAATGAAAAACTGTTTTTT	CSVLGDSALATNEKLFF
TRBV7-3	TRBD2	-	TRBJ2-1	TGTGCCAGCAGCTTAACTCTAGCGGGGGTATACAATGAGCAGTTCTTC	CASSLTLAGVYNEQFF
TRBV3-1/TRBV3-2	-	-	TRBJ2-1	TGTGCCAGCAGCCAAAGGAGAGATGAGCAGTTCTTC	CASSQRRDEQFF
TRBV6-2/TRBV6-3	-	-	TRBJ1-1	TGTGCCAGCAGTCCAAGCAGTTACGGATATTTAGCTTTCTTT	CASSPSSYGYLAFF
TRBV12-3/TRBV12-4	TRBD1	once	TRBJ2-7	TGTGCCAGCAGTTTACAGGGGGTGGGCGAGCAGTACTTC	CASSLQGVGEQYF
TRBV12-3/TRBV12-4	-	-	TRBJ1-2	TGTGCCAGCAGTTATGGGGACTATGGCTACACCTTC	CASSYGDYGYTF
TRBV6-5	-	-	TRBJ2-3	TGTGCCAGCAAGGGTTGGAGCACAGATACGCAGTATTTT	CASKGWSTDTQYF
TRBV10-2	-	-	TRBJ2-7	TGCGCCAGCAGTGAGCTGGGGAGCCCCAGCTCCAGCGAGCAGTACTTC	CASSELGSPSSSEQYF
TRBV7-3	TRBD1	-	TRBJ1-2	TGTGCCAGCAGCTTATCAGGGGGGCAAGGCGGCTACACCTTC	CASSLSGGQGGYTF
TRBV28	TRBD1	-	TRBJ1-5	TGTGCCACCCTAACCGATCGGACAGGGCGAGGTCAGCCCCAGCATTTT	CATLTDRTGRGQPQHF
TRBV12-2	-	-	TRBJ2-2	TGTGCAAGTCGCTTAGGCGTGGCCGGGGAGCTGTTTTTT	CASRLGVAGELFF
TRBV7-2	TRBD1	-	TRBJ1-1	TGTGCCAGCAGCCCCAGGGGGTCCACTGAAGCTTTCTTT	CASSPRGSTEAFF
TRBV4-3	TRBD1	-	TRBJ1-4	TGCGCCAGCAGCCAGGCCCCCGGGACAGGGGCTGAAAAACTGTTTTTT	CASSQAPGTGAEKLFF
TRBV27	-	-	TRBJ2-3	TGTGCCAGCAGTTACAGCAACCCATGGGATACGCAGTATTTT	CASSYSNPWDTQYF
TRBV19	TRBD1	few	TRBJ1-5	TGTGCCAGTAGTATCCCGGGACAGGGGGACAATCAGCCCCAGCATTTT	CASSIPGQGDNQPQHF
TRBV28	-	-	TRBJ2-3	TGTGCCAGCAGTGATGATCAGGGAGATACGCAGTATTTT	CASSDDQGDTQYF
TRBV20-1	-	-	TRBJ1-5	TGCAGTGCTAGTTTCGGCAGGGTGGGCCATCAGCCCCAGCATTTT	CSASFGRVGHQPQHF
TRBV12-3/TRBV12-4	TRBD2	-	TRBJ2-1	TGTGCCAGCAGACTAGCGGGCTTAAATGAGCAGTTCTTC	CASRLAGLNEQFF
TRBV27	-	-	TRBJ2-1	TGTGCCAGCAGTGTCTCTCGTAACAATGAGCAGTTCTTC	CASSVSRNNEQFF
TRBV6-4	TRBD2	-	TRBJ2-7	TGTGCCAGCAGTGCTTTTGCGGGAGGCCTCGGGGAGCAGTACTTC	CASSAFAGGLGEQYF
TRBV25-1	-	-	TRBJ2-7	TGTGCCAGCAGAGCTCCCGGGGCCGGGGCCTACGAGCAGTACTTC	CASRAPGAGAYEQYF
TRBV10-3	-	-	TRBJ2-1	TGTGCCATCACCACAGGGGAGGGTTCCTACAATGAGCAGTTCTTC	CAITTGEGSYNEQFF
TRBV7-9	TRBD2	-	TRBJ2-1	TGTGCCAGCAGCATCCCTATTGGGACTAGCGGGAACAATGAGCAGTTCTTC	CASSIPIGTSGNNEQFF
TRBV14	TRBD1	-	TRBJ1-4	TGTGCCAGCAGCCTCAGACAGGGAGGGGAAAAACTGTTTTTT	CASSLRQGGEKLFF
TRBV2	-	-	TRBJ2-7	TGTGCCAGCAAACCGACGAGCTCCTACGAGCAGTACTTC	CASKPTSSYEQYF
TRBV5-4	-	-	TRBJ2-3	TGTGCCAGCCAGGAGGGGACAGATACGCAGTATTTT	CASQEGTDTQYF
TRBV28	TRBD2	-	TRBJ2-1	TGTGCCAGCAGTTCCCCCGGGACTAGGAATGAGCAGTTCTTC	CASSSPGTRNEQFF
TRBV6-4	TRBD1	-	TRBJ1-1	TGTGCCAGCAGTGGGGGACAGCTCCGAACTAGAATAATGAACACTGAAGCTTTCTTT	CASSGGQLRTRIMNTEAFF
TRBV30	-	-	TRBJ1-3	TGTGCCTGGAGTGTACTTGGAAACACCATATATTTT	CAWSVLGNTIYF
TRBV5-1	-	-	TRBJ2-2	TGCGCCAGCAGCTTGACGGCCCCCCGGACCGGGGAGCTGTTTTTT	CASSLTAPRTGELFF
TRBV9	TRBD2	-	TRBJ2-7	TGTGCCAGCAGCGTAGGAGTAGCGGGCTCCTACGAGCAGTACTTC	CASSVGVAGSYEQYF